This T cell receptor beta chain was identified in a study of molecular identifiers for immune sequencing clone quantification. A note on this clonotype: Its specificity is not known. A much larger clone differs from this one at a single base, so this may be a read error.

Library preparation followed earlier protocols using designated TCR primers. TCRdb processed the PCR reads anew with MiXCR; each CDR3 protein has one entry. Of about 640,000 distinct CDR3 sequences listed, just under 20% are singletons. General study findings and limits: Highly expanded clones may be undercounted when identical TCR molecules share barcodes. Clones that exceeded 20 RNA copies held over 97% of effector molecules, yet under 1% in naive cells.

There are 14 residues in the CDR3. CDR1 and CDR2 from the germline V gene are MNHEY and SMNVEV (reference sequence). This TCR was sampled from a human donor in good health. Some libraries in this study had Jurkat cell RNA spiked in. Input material: naive CD8+ T cells from blood, with Jurkat cell RNA spiked in. Subset noted: FACS-sorted CD8+CD4-CCR7+CD45RA+ naive T cells. The rearrangement uses TRBV27 and TRBJ1-1; possibly TRBD1 for D (5 bases). In DNA form, the CDR3 reads TGTGCCGGCAGAGCCGACAGAGGGCTCTCTGAAGCTTTCTTT. The encoded protein is CAGRADRGLSEAFF.